Each of the 20 T cell receptor beta chains below was sequenced from the same sample in a study of cytomegalovirus exposure and HLA in healthy donors. The PCR had 60 Vbeta and 13 Jbeta primers. The data were produced by immunoSEQ multiplex PCR, yet TCRdb's version contains in-frame clones alone and is incomplete. The sample consists of 150,000 or so clones, more than 65% of them appearing once. Input material: PBMCs. Source of these receptors: a man over 45 in good health and CMV-seropositive.

This chain joins TRBV28 and TRBJ1-6; TRBD1 is a possible D gene (5 bases). This CDR3 has 15 residues. V was pared by 1 base and J by 3 bases, with 7 bases between. CDR1 MDHEN and CDR2 SYDVKM come from the germline V gene. The CDR3 DNA follows: TGTGCCAGCAGTTTATTCGGGGGCTATAATTCACCCCTCCACTTT. Amino acids: CASSLFGGYNSPLHF.

A few counts support this clone. V is TRBV11-2 and J is TRBJ2-1; D possibly corresponds to TRBD1 (5 bases). The V end lost 4 bases, the J end lost 12 bases, and 19 bases lay between the germline ends. Germline CDR1 and CDR2: SGHAT and FQNNGV. The CDR3 runs to 14 residues. The CDR3 sequence: CASSSTNTVQGQFF. CDR3 in DNA: TGTGCCAGCAGCTCGACCAATACAGTTCAGGGGCAGTTCTTC.

In its sample, this clone was seen once. The chain links TRBV4-1 to TRBJ1-1, with D possibly being TRBD1 (5 bases). CDR3 length: 14 residues. Trimming removed 4 bases at V and 1 base at J, with 10 bases between. Germline V lookup: CDR1 MGHRA, CDR2 YSYEKL. CDR3 loop: CASSLGGGNTEAFF. DNA for the CDR3: TGCGCCAGCAGCCTAGGCGGGGGGAACACTGAAGCTTTCTTT.

Concerning this clone itself: The same CDR3 can be traced to other DNA sequences in this sample. The chain combines TRBV19 with TRBJ2-7; the match to TRBD1 covers 8 bases. The CDR3 runs 17 residues. After removal of 2 bases from V and 5 bases from J, the junction contained 14 bases not matched to a gene. Looked up from germline, CDR1 is LNHDA and CDR2 is SQIVND (reference sequence). The DNA for the CDR3 is TGTGCCAGTAGTATATTTCTCTTGGGTCAGGGGGCCGACGAGCAGTACGTC. The encoded protein is CASSIFLLGQGADEQYV.

This CDR3 reads CASSLETGGGYTF. In DNA, the CDR3 is TGTGCCAGCAGCTTAGAGACAGGGGGTGGCTACACCTTC. The chain recombines TRBV7-9 with TRBJ1-2; TRBD1 aligns across 9 bases. Germline V lookup: CDR1 SEHNR, CDR2 FQNEAQ (reference sequence). The CDR3 length is 13 residues. V was pared by 1 base and J by 7 bases, with 1 base of the junction left unmatched.

Written as DNA, the CDR3 is TGTGCCAGCAGTGAAGAGGACAGCGGCGAAAACATTCAGTACTTC. This translates into CASSEEDSGENIQYF. This sequence joins TRBV2 and TRBJ2-4, with D maybe TRBD1 (6 bases). Per germline, CDR1 SNHLY and CDR2 FYNNEI. The V end lost 1 base, the J end lost 5 bases, and 12 bases lay between the germline ends. This CDR3 spans 15 amino acids.

The chain employs TRBV30 and TRBJ2-5; 10 positions agree with TRBD1. The germline gives CDR1 GTSNPN, CDR2 SVGIG (reference sequence). The CDR3 totals 13 residues. J was trimmed by 2 bases and V by 4 bases; bases with no gene match: 1. CDR3 in amino acids: CAWTGQGQETQYF. For the CDR3, the DNA is TGTGCCTGGACGGGACAGGGGCAAGAGACCCAGTACTTC.

V is TRBV5-6 and J is TRBJ1-5, with a tentative D call TRBD1 (6 bases). Germline V CDR1 and CDR2: SGHDT, YYEEEE. Trimming took 4 bases from V and 2 from J, leaving 13 bases between them. The CDR3 loop spans 15 amino acids. CDR3: CASSGGGGGNQPQHF. The DNA for the CDR3 is TGTGCCAGCAGCGGAGGGGGGGGTGGCAATCAGCCCCAGCATTTT.

This chain connects TRBV5-1 to TRBJ2-1; 10 bases are a match to TRBD2. This CDR3 region has 17 residues. Germline V gene data show CDR1 as SGHRS and CDR2 as YFSETQ. V trimming: 0 bases; J trimming: 8 bases; junction bases outside the gene matches: 11. The CDR3 DNA is TGCGCCAGCAGCTTGGATCCTAGCGGGAGAGGGTCGTATGAGCAGTTCTTC. Its translation is CASSLDPSGRGSYEQFF.

Details on this clone: The junction differs from germline at one of its ends, possibly a read error. This rearrangement joins TRBV9 to TRBJ2-5, with 8 bases aligning to TRBD1. The CDR3 is 15 amino acids. Germline assignment: CDR1 SGDLS and CDR2 YYNGEE. The CDR3 DNA follows: TGTGCCAGCAGCACCCGGGACAGGCCCGAAGAGGCCCAGTACTTC. Its translation is CASSTRDRPEEAQYF. Complete variable domain (other parts from reference TRBV9 and TRBJ2-5): DSGVTQTPKHLITATGQRVTLRCSPRSGDLSVYWYQQSLDQGLQFLIQYYNGEERAKGNILERFSAQQFPDLHSELNLSSLELGDSALYFCASSTRDRPEEAQYFGPGTRLLVL.

The chain links TRBV7-2 to TRBJ2-7, with 8 bases fitting TRBD2. V shed 6 bases, J shed 5 bases, and the junction held 12 bases outside the gene matches. Germline loops: CDR1 SGHTA, CDR2 FQGNSA. This CDR3 region has 15 residues. CDR3 in DNA: TGTGCCAGCAGGATAACCGGGGGGGGGCCGCACGAGCAGTACTTC. It translates to CASRITGGGPHEQYF.

The chain recombines TRBV11-1 with TRBJ1-3; D call uncertain. CDR3 size: 13 residues. Trimming took 2 bases from V and 0 from J, leaving 2 bases between them. The germline V gene has CDR1 SGHAT and CDR2 FQDESV (reference sequence). The CDR3 DNA reads TGTGCCAGCAGCTTACTCTCTGGAAACACCATATATTTT. Translating it yields CASSLLSGNTIYF.

This chain links TRBV6-5 with TRBJ1-1; no definite D call. Germline V CDR1 and CDR2: MNHEY, SVGAGI. Trimming cost V 6 bases and J 2 bases, with 4 bases left between them. There are 11 residues in the CDR3. Written as DNA, the CDR3 is TGTGCCAGCAGCAGAAACACTGAAGCTTTCTTT. This translates into CASSRNTEAFF.

The V and J genes are TRBV5-1 and TRBJ2-2; 13 nucleotides agree with TRBD2. The length of the CDR3 is 16 residues. The germline V gene encodes CDR1 SGHRS and CDR2 YFSETQ. V was pared by 1 base and J by 7 bases, with 4 bases of the junction left unmatched. CDR3 bases: TGCGCCAGCAGCTTGACTAGCGGGGGGGCCATCGGGGAGCTGTTTTTT. It translates to CASSLTSGGAIGELFF.

The chain has TRBV7-8 and TRBJ2-3; 12 bases are shared with TRBD2. The CDR3 is 16 residues long. CDR1 and CDR2 (germline): SGHVS, FQNEAQ. Germline trimming cut 4 bases from V and 0 bases from J; bases unmatched to any gene: 2. As DNA, the CDR3 is TGTGCCAGCAGCTACCTAGCGGGGGGGAGCACAGATACGCAGTATTTT. The encoded protein is CASSYLAGGSTDTQYF.

In its sample, this clone was seen a few times. The chain links TRBV7-8 to TRBJ1-6; D gene ambiguous. Trimming took 6 bases from V and 0 from J, leaving 9 bases between them. The CDR3 has 15 amino acids. CDR1 is SGHVS, CDR2 FQNEAQ, per germline. CDR3 residues: CASSSGSSYNSPLHF. In nucleotides, the CDR3 is TGTGCCAGCAGTAGTGGGAGCTCCTATAATTCACCCCTCCACTTT.

V and J are TRBV30 and TRBJ1-4; possibly TRBD1 for D (5 bases). The CDR3 runs to 12 residues. The V end lost 3 bases, the J end lost 14 bases, and 16 bases lay between the germline ends. Germline CDR1 and CDR2: GTSNPN and SVGIG (reference sequence). Here the CDR3 DNA reads TGTGCCTGGAGCGTGGGGCTTTCAATCCTGTTTTTT. This codes for CAWSVGLSILFF.

This sequence joins TRBV18 and TRBJ2-4, with unresolved D. The CDR3 is 16 residues long. Germline V lookup: CDR1 KGHSH, CDR2 LQKENI. Trimming shortened V by 1 base and J by 0 bases, and 10 bases separated the two germline ends. CDR3 bases: TGTGCCAGCTCACCACAACTGACACTAGCCAAAAACATTCAGTACTTC. Protein product: CASSPQLTLAKNIQYF.

The chain links TRBV5-1 to TRBJ2-7, with 9 positions matching TRBD1. Germline loops: CDR1 SGHRS, CDR2 YFSETQ. The CDR3 covers 15 residues. The V and J ends lost 5 bases and 4 bases, in that order; junction bases with no gene match: 10. The CDR3 DNA reads as TGCGCCAGCAGAGGGGACAGGGAGAGGGGGTACGAGCAGTACTTC. The encoded protein is CASRGDRERGYEQYF.

This chain joins TRBV5-1 and TRBJ1-5, with 9 bases aligning to TRBD1. Germline V gene data show CDR1 as SGHRS and CDR2 as YFSETQ. With V trimmed by 4 bases and J by 4 bases, 6 bases remained unmatched. The CDR3 runs to 15 residues. The CDR3 loop reads CASSITTGGNQPQHF. DNA for the CDR3: TGCGCCAGCAGCATAACGACAGGGGGTAATCAGCCCCAGCATTTT.